These T cell receptor beta chains were read from a single sample in a study of blood T cell repertoires in COVID-19. TCRdb's table, derived via immunoSEQ multiplex PCR, lists solely in-frame clones and lacks some. The sample gives 170,000 or so clones, about 82% of which show up once; approximately 7% is in the top ten. The sequenced sample was peripheral blood. Source of these receptors: a man aged 50 to 60 with active or convalescent COVID-19. Each CDR3 is given with its conserved first and last residue. Each record gives: D gene, J gene, V gene, clone size, CDR3 DNA, CDR3 protein. A D gene is named only where the DNA matches it firmly. Size is stated for part of the rows, as once, few or many counts, or as a class when the clone is expanded.

TRBD2	TRBJ2-1	TRBV11-3	.	TGTGCCAGCAGCTTCATGTCGTCTGGCGGGAGCTCTTGGAATGAGCAGTTCTTC	CASSFMSSGGSSWNEQFF
.	TRBJ1-1	TRBV19	.	TGTGCCAGTACCTTCTCGACTTTGAACACTGAAGCTTTCTTT	CASTFSTLNTEAFF
.	TRBJ2-2	TRBV7-2	.	TGTGCCAGCAGCGCCTGGACTGGGAACACCGGGGAGCTGTTTTTT	CASSAWTGNTGELFF
TRBD1	TRBJ1-2	TRBV18	.	TGTGCCAGCTCCTGGGACAGGGGCAACTATGGCTACACCTTC	CASSWDRGNYGYTF
TRBD2	TRBJ2-1	TRBV4-1	.	TGCGCCAGCAGCCAAGATTCAGGGACTAGCGCAGGGAGCTCCTACAATGAGCAGTTCTTC	CASSQDSGTSAGSSYNEQFF
.	TRBJ1-2	TRBV9	.	TGTGCCAGCAGCGTAGTCCCCCAAAACTATGGCTACACCTTC	CASSVVPQNYGYTF
.	TRBJ2-1	TRBV3-1/TRBV3-2	.	TGTGCCAGCAGCCAATACCCAGGGCACGAGCAGTTCTTC	CASSQYPGHEQFF
.	TRBJ1-6	TRBV9	.	TGTGCCAGCAGCGTAGGTGGACAAATTTTTAGTGACTCACCCCTCCACTTT	CASSVGGQIFSDSPLHF
.	TRBJ2-5	TRBV24-1	.	TGTGCCTGCGCCAGGGGCCTCGGGGAGACCCAGTACTTC	CACARGLGETQYF
.	TRBJ1-2	TRBV5-4	.	TGTGCCAGCAGCTTGATTGGCCATGGCTACACCTTC	CASSLIGHGYTF
.	TRBJ1-2	TRBV12-3/TRBV12-4	.	TGTGCCAGCAGTTTGCCGGCAGGGTATGGCTACACCTTC	CASSLPAGYGYTF
.	TRBJ1-5	TRBV19	.	TGTGCCAGTAGTTTACAGGGCGATCAGCCCCAGCATTTT	CASSLQGDQPQHF
.	TRBJ1-4	TRBV30	.	TGTGCCTGGAGTGTCCGGAGCCCTTCGTCCCTGTTTTTT	CAWSVRSPSSLFF
.	TRBJ2-1	TRBV14	once	TGTGCCAGCAAACCGAGCGGACTGGCCTACAATGAGCAGTTCTTC	CASKPSGLAYNEQFF
.	TRBJ2-3	TRBV4-2	.	TGTGCCAGCAGCCAATTAGCGGAGCCTAGCACAGATACGCAGTATTTT	CASSQLAEPSTDTQYF
TRBD2	TRBJ2-3	TRBV6-4	.	TGTGCCAGCAGTGACTCGACTAGCGGGGGGGCAGATACGCAGTATTTT	CASSDSTSGGADTQYF
.	TRBJ2-7	TRBV4-2	once	TGTGCCAGCAGCCAAACTTTTCACGCTCCCTACGAGCAGTACTTC	CASSQTFHAPYEQYF
.	TRBJ1-3	TRBV19	.	TGTGCCAGTAGTATACAGACGGACTATGCCTCTGGAAACACCATATATTTT	CASSIQTDYASGNTIYF
.	TRBJ2-1	TRBV3-1/TRBV3-2	.	TGTGCCAGCAGCCAAGGCGGCGCGGGGGCAAATGAGCAGTTCTTC	CASSQGGAGANEQFF
.	TRBJ1-3	TRBV3-1/TRBV3-2	few	TGTGCCAGCAGCCAAGATTTCACTCCCTCTGGAAACACCATATATTTT	CASSQDFTPSGNTIYF
TRBD1	TRBJ1-4	TRBV4-3	.	TGCGCCAGCAGCCAGGGGACAGGGCCCTCGAACGAAAAACTGTTTTTT	CASSQGTGPSNEKLFF
.	TRBJ2-5	TRBV5-1	once	TGCGCCAGCATCCCTGGAGGGGTACAAGAGACCCAGTACTTC	CASIPGGVQETQYF
TRBD1	TRBJ2-5	TRBV10-3	.	TGTGCCATCAGTGAGTCGATGGTCAGCAGGGGGCTGGAGACCCAGTACTTC	CAISESMVSRGLETQYF
.	TRBJ1-2	TRBV5-1	once	TGCGCCAGCAGCTCACAGGGTGGACATGGCTACACCTTC	CASSSQGGHGYTF
.	TRBJ1-3	TRBV6-6	.	TGTGCCAGCAGTCAACGGGGCAGGGGTTCGGGAAACACCATATATTTT	CASSQRGRGSGNTIYF
TRBD1	TRBJ2-7	TRBV7-2	.	TGTGCCAGCAGCTACGGACAGGGTCCCTACGAGCAGTACTTC	CASSYGQGPYEQYF
.	TRBJ1-3	TRBV5-1	.	TGCGCCAGCAGCCCGGGACACAGCTCTGGAAACACCATATATTTT	CASSPGHSSGNTIYF
.	TRBJ2-1	TRBV5-4	.	TGTGCCAGCAGCTTGGTCGTGGCTCCAGGGGCACAATCCTACAATGAGCAGTTCTTC	CASSLVVAPGAQSYNEQFF
TRBD2	TRBJ2-1	TRBV27	.	TGTGCCAGCAGTTTAAACCCGGGACTAGCGCACAATGAGCAGTTCTTC	CASSLNPGLAHNEQFF
.	TRBJ2-7	TRBV10-2	.	TGCGCCAGCAGGAGCTCCTACGAGCAGTACTTC	CASRSSYEQYF
.	TRBJ1-6	TRBV5-1	.	TGCGCCAGCAGCTTGGGAACAGGGCCTCGTTCACCCCTCCACTTT	CASSLGTGPRSPLHF
.	TRBJ2-3	TRBV6-4	.	TGTGCCAGCAGTGCGAAGGGGAATGCAGATACGCAGTATTTT	CASSAKGNADTQYF
TRBD1	TRBJ1-2	TRBV28	.	TGTGCCAGCACGCTTCCGGGACAGACTAACTATGGCTACACCTTC	CASTLPGQTNYGYTF
.	TRBJ2-1	TRBV5-8	.	TGTGCCAGCAGCTTGGTACATCAGGGTCAGCAGTTCTTC	CASSLVHQGQQFF
.	TRBJ2-6	TRBV6-2/TRBV6-3	once	TGTGCCAGCAGTCCGGGAGTTTCTGGGGCCAACGTCCTGACTTTC	CASSPGVSGANVLTF
.	TRBJ1-5	TRBV5-6	.	TGTGCCAGCAGCAAGGGGTATAGCAATCAGCCCCAGCATTTT	CASSKGYSNQPQHF
.	TRBJ2-3	TRBV9	once	TGTGCCAGCAGCGTAACGGCGGGGGCGGGGTCAGATACGCAGTATTTT	CASSVTAGAGSDTQYF
TRBD1	TRBJ1-6	TRBV11-3	.	TGTGCCAGCAGCTTAGTCCCAACAGGGGGAAAGAGCTCCTATAATTCACCCCTCCACTTT	CASSLVPTGGKSSYNSPLHF
.	TRBJ2-4	TRBV3-1/TRBV3-2	.	TGTGCCAGCAGCCAAGTAAAACTAGCCAAAAACATTCAGTACTTC	CASSQVKLAKNIQYF
TRBD1	TRBJ1-6	TRBV30	.	TGTGCCTGGGGTCCCGGGACAGGGACTGATTCACCCCTCCACTTT	CAWGPGTGTDSPLHF
TRBD1	TRBJ1-5	TRBV27	.	TGTGCCAGCAGTGCCTACCAGGGGGCAGGGCAGCCCCAGCATTTT	CASSAYQGAGQPQHF
.	TRBJ2-5	TRBV19	.	TGTGCCAGTAGAGTAGGTGGGAGTGAGACCCAGTACTTC	CASRVGGSETQYF
TRBD1	TRBJ2-2	TRBV20-1	.	TGCAGTGCTAGTCGGCAGGGGGCCGGGGAGCTGTTTTTT	CSASRQGAGELFF
TRBD1	TRBJ2-3	TRBV2	.	TGTGCCAGCAGTGCTCCCTCCGGGACAGGACGCACAGATACGCAGTATTTT	CASSAPSGTGRTDTQYF
.	TRBJ2-7	TRBV4-1	.	TGCGCCAGCAGCCCCTTGTTCAAAGGGGGCTACGAGCAGTACTTC	CASSPLFKGGYEQYF
.	TRBJ1-1	TRBV28	once	TGTGCCAGCCTGGGGACACCCCCGAACTCTGAAGCTTTCTTT	CASLGTPPNSEAFF
TRBD1	TRBJ1-4	TRBV10-1	.	TGCGCCAGCAGTCCGACAGGGATGGATGAAAAACTGTTTTTT	CASSPTGMDEKLFF
.	TRBJ1-1	TRBV11-2	.	TGTGCCAGCAGCTTAACAGGTGTCGGGGGGGACACTGAAGCTTTCTTT	CASSLTGVGGDTEAFF
.	TRBJ1-3	TRBV7-3	.	TGTGCCAGCAGCTTAACGTCTGCAGGGGCTGGAAACACCATATATTTT	CASSLTSAGAGNTIYF
TRBD1	TRBJ2-3	TRBV15	.	TGTGCCACCAGGGAGGGACAGGGTGACACAGATACGCAGTATTTT	CATREGQGDTDTQYF
TRBD1	TRBJ1-2	TRBV5-4	few	TGTGCCAGCAGCCCAGGGATACGACAGGGGGCTGGCTACACCTTC	CASSPGIRQGAGYTF
TRBD1	TRBJ2-7	TRBV6-5	once	TGTGCCAGCACCTCATCCAGGACAGGACTCTACGAGCAGTACTTC	CASTSSRTGLYEQYF